Following are 20 T cell receptor beta chains from one sample sequenced in a study of cytomegalovirus exposure and HLA in healthy donors. The primer mix had 60 Vbeta and 13 Jbeta primers. The table came from immunoSEQ multiplex PCR; TCRdb's copy has only in-frame clones and leaves some out. In all, the sample yields 130,000 or so clones. The sample taken for sequencing was PBMCs. These receptors were collected from a woman aged 55-70 years in good health and CMV-seronegative.

The chain couples TRBV5-4 to TRBJ2-2; 10 bases match TRBD2. Germline V gene data show CDR1 as SGHNT and CDR2 as YYREEE (reference sequence). This CDR3 region has 15 residues. The V and J ends lost 4 bases and 7 bases, in that order; junction bases with no gene match: 7. The CDR3, as DNA: TGTGCCAGCAGCCTCTTAGCGGGGGGAGGCGGGGAGCTGTTTTTT. Translation gives CASSLLAGGGGELFF.

The chain links TRBV7-9 to TRBJ1-2; 7 nucleotides line up with TRBD1. The CDR3 spans 17 residues. Germline loops: CDR1 SEHNR, CDR2 FQNEAQ (reference sequence). The V gene end was trimmed by 1 base and the J gene end by 2 bases; junction bases not matched to a gene: 10. The CDR3 DNA reads as TGTGCCAGCAGCTTAGACATCCGGACAGGAGTCAACTATGGCTACACCTTC. This translates into CASSLDIRTGVNYGYTF.

V and J are TRBV29-1 and TRBJ1-2; a weak D match, TRBD1 (5 bases). V was trimmed by 6 bases and J by 4 bases, leaving 9 bases between them. Germline V CDR1 and CDR2: SQVTM, ANQGSEA. This CDR3 spans 11 amino acids. The CDR3 sequence is CSVGEGYGYTF. CDR3 DNA sequence: TGCAGCGTGGGGGAGGGCTATGGCTACACCTTC. Complete variable domain (other parts from reference TRBV29-1 and TRBJ1-2): SAVISQKPSRDICQRGTSLTIQCQVDSQVTMMFWYRQQPGQSLTLIATANQGSEATYESGFVIDKFPISRPNLTFSTLTVSNMSPEDSSIYLCSVGEGYGYTFGSGTRLTVV.

The V and J genes are TRBV2 and TRBJ1-6, with TRBD1 identical over 9 bases. There are 15 residues in the CDR3. Trimming took 3 bases from V and 10 from J; bases not matched to a gene: 7. CDR1 is SNHLY and CDR2 is FYNNEI in the germline V gene. This CDR3 reads CASSEGGTGTSPLHF. As DNA, the CDR3 is TGTGCCAGCAGTGAGGGCGGGACAGGGACCTCACCCCTCCACTTT.

The chain is built from TRBV11-2 and TRBJ1-2, with TRBD1 identical over 8 bases. J lost 5 bases, V lost 5 bases, and 10 bases had no gene match. Germline V lookup: CDR1 SGHAT, CDR2 FQNNGV. This CDR3 contains 15 residues. The CDR3 sequence is CASSGRQGLVYGYTF. The CDR3 coding sequence is TGTGCCAGCAGCGGACGACAGGGGCTGGTATATGGCTACACCTTC.

Of note for this clone: This is likely a read error, given that the CDR3 carries no conserved phenylalanine or tryptophan at its end. The chain carries TRBV7-9 and TRBJ1-1; 12 bases align to TRBD1. Germline values: CDR1 SEHNR, CDR2 FQNEAQ (reference sequence). The CDR3 length is 14 residues. Trimming removed 3 bases from V and 5 bases from J; junction bases left unmatched: 1. As DNA, the CDR3 is TGTGCCAGCAGCTTGGGACAGGGGGCAACTGAAGCTTTCTCT. Protein product: CASSLGQGATEAFS.

The J gene is TRBJ2-5, the V gene TRBV2; D perhaps matches TRBD1 (6 bases). The DNA matches TRBJ2-7 better at its end, which makes the J call doubtful. Germline-derived CDR1 and CDR2 are SNHLY and FYNNEI. The CDR3 sequence is 14 residues long. The chain's CDR3 is CASSQGHLPDEQYF. CDR3 DNA: TGTGCCAGCAGTCAGGGACATTTACCCGACGAGCAGTACTTC.

The chain joins TRBV1 to TRBJ2-1; the table's TRBD2 call for D was not verified on the DNA. TRBV1 corresponds to a pseudogene. The length of the CDR3 is 19 residues. The DNA for the CDR3 is TGCACCAGCAGTCCTCCGGGACTAGCGGGGGGCCCTTTCTACAATGAGCAGTTCTTC. It encodes CTSSPPGLAGGPFYNEQFF.

J is TRBJ2-1 and V is TRBV14; 11 bases are a match to TRBD2. The V segment lost 3 bases and the J segment 3 bases; nucleotides outside the gene matches: 16. The CDR3 consists of 20 residues. Per the germline V gene, CDR1 is SGHDN and CDR2 is FVKESK. The CDR3 loop reads CASSQLAGGPRLSFYNEQFF. The CDR3 coding sequence is TGTGCCAGCAGCCAGTTAGCGGGAGGGCCTCGGTTGTCGTTCTACAATGAGCAGTTCTTC.

The chain couples TRBV13 to TRBJ2-7, with TRBD1 matching 11 bases. Looked up from germline, CDR1 is PRHDT and CDR2 is FYEKMQ (reference sequence). The trim removed 7 bases at V and 2 bases at J, leaving 4 bases unmatched. This CDR3 has 14 amino acids. The CDR3 protein is CASTGTGGPYEQYF. In nucleotides, the CDR3 is TGTGCCAGCACAGGGACAGGGGGACCCTACGAGCAGTACTTC.

The CDR3, as DNA: TGTGCCAGCAGCCGGGAGGCGGGCGAGCAGTACTTC. Translated, it gives CASSREAGEQYF. The rearrangement uses TRBV7-9 and TRBJ2-7, with TRBD2 matching over 7 bases. The ends lost 5 bases at V and 6 bases at J; junction bases unmatched: 4. Germline V gene data show CDR1 as SEHNR and CDR2 as FQNEAQ (reference sequence). The CDR3 is 12 amino acids.

This chain links TRBV18 with TRBJ1-4; TRBD1 aligns across 8 bases. Germline CDR1 KGHSH, CDR2 LQKENI. This CDR3 is 16 amino acids long. The V and J ends lost 4 bases and 5 bases, in that order; junction bases with no gene match: 9. This CDR3 reads CASSRNRGQENEKLFF. CDR3 coding DNA: TGTGCCAGCTCACGCAACCGGGGACAGGAAAATGAAAAACTGTTTTTT.

This chain links TRBV18 with TRBJ1-4; D remains ambiguous. With 3 bases removed from V and 0 bases from J, the gap between germline ends came to 11 bases. Germline V gives CDR1 KGHSH, CDR2 LQKENI. CDR3 length: 16 residues. The CDR3 DNA sequence: TGTGCCAGCTCACCGTTCCTCGGGGCAACTAATGAAAAACTGTTTTTT. Translating gives CASSPFLGATNEKLFF.

This chain joins TRBV2 and TRBJ1-5; TRBD1 aligns across 9 bases. Unmatched junction bases numbered 4, after V lost 6 bases and J lost 4 bases. The CDR3 covers 14 residues. Germline assignment: CDR1 SNHLY and CDR2 FYNNEI. CDR3 DNA: TGTGCCAGCAGCAAAGGACAGGGGAATCAGCCCCAGCATTTT. This sequence encodes CASSKGQGNQPQHF. Looking up the rest from reference TRBV2 and TRBJ1-5 gives the full variable domain: EPEVTQTPSHQVTQMGQEVILRCVPISNHLYFYWYRQILGQKVEFLVSFYNNEISEKSEIFDDQFSVERPDGSNFTLKIRSTKLEDSAMYFCASSKGQGNQPQHFGDGTRLSIL.

This chain's CDR3 is CASSWTGGGEKLFF. CDR3 nucleotide sequence: TGTGCCAGCAGTTGGACAGGGGGCGGTGAAAAACTGTTTTTT. The chain combines TRBV27 with TRBJ1-4; TRBD1 matches 11 bases. The germline V gene has CDR1 MNHEY and CDR2 SMNVEV (reference sequence). The V segment lost 4 bases and the J segment 7 bases; nucleotides outside the gene matches: 2. This CDR3 has 14 residues.

This sequence joins TRBV11-2 and TRBJ1-4; D is ambiguous. In germline, CDR1 is SGHAT, CDR2 FQNNGV. Trimming cost V 5 bases and J 7 bases, with 14 bases left between them. The CDR3 contains 14 residues. The DNA of the CDR3 is TGTGCCAGCAGCCAGTCCGTTGCCAGTGAAAAACTGTTTTTT. Protein product: CASSQSVASEKLFF.

This sequence joins TRBV15 and TRBJ1-4, with 9 bases lining up with TRBD1. V trimming: 0 bases; J trimming: 7 bases; junction bases outside the gene matches: 9. The CDR3 contains 17 residues. Germline CDR1 reads LNHNV; CDR2 reads YYDKDF (reference sequence). The CDR3 DNA reads TGTGCCACCAGCAGAGATGCGGTGGGGACAGGGACTGAAAAACTGTTTTTT. Translation: CATSRDAVGTGTEKLFF.

V gene TRBV2 combines with J gene TRBJ1-5; 12 bases are shared with TRBD1. CDR1 is SNHLY, CDR2 FYNNEI, per germline. The V gene end was trimmed by 2 bases and the J gene end by 7 bases; junction bases not matched to a gene: 21. The CDR3 extends over 21 amino acids. CDR3 loop: CASSESLSGGTGGASFQPQHF. DNA for the CDR3: TGTGCCAGCAGTGAATCGTTATCTGGGGGGACAGGGGGCGCTTCTTTCCAGCCCCAGCATTTT. The variable domain in full, completed from reference TRBV2 and TRBJ1-5, reads EPEVTQTPSHQVTQMGQEVILRCVPISNHLYFYWYRQILGQKVEFLVSFYNNEISEKSEIFDDQFSVERPDGSNFTLKIRSTKLEDSAMYFCASSESLSGGTGGASFQPQHFGDGTRLSIL.

The chain recombines TRBV5-4 with TRBJ2-1, with 9 bases that match TRBD2. Germline V gene lookup returns CDR1 SGHNT and CDR2 YYREEE (reference sequence). V was pared by 6 bases and J by 0 bases, with 4 bases of the junction left unmatched. The CDR3 spans 15 residues. The CDR3 reads CASKPLAGSYNEQFF. The CDR3 nucleotides are TGTGCCAGCAAACCACTAGCGGGCTCCTACAATGAGCAGTTCTTC.

The V call is TRBV9, the J call TRBJ1-2; weak D call: TRBD1 (5 bases). Germline CDR1 reads SGDLS; CDR2 reads YYNGEE. Trimming removed 0 bases from V and 4 bases from J, with 16 bases in between. The CDR3 has 16 amino acids. The CDR3 is CASSVDSGGTLYGYTF. In nucleotides, the CDR3 is TGTGCCAGCAGCGTAGATTCGGGGGGGACTCTCTATGGCTACACCTTC.